Listed below are T cell receptor beta chains from one sample, sequenced in a study of Ad26.COV2.S vaccination and SARS-CoV-2 variants. Clones were read by immunoSEQ multiplex PCR, and TCRdb kept only the in-frame ones, dropping some. The sample lists hundreds of thousands of clones; approximately 88% were seen once. The sequences come from peripheral blood, collected in a trial of Ad26.COV2.S vaccine versus placebo. These receptors originate from a person aged 18 to 59 who received the Ad26.COV2.S COVID-19 vaccine or a placebo. Both conserved end residues are part of each CDR3. A D gene is named only where the DNA matches it firmly. The size of a clone is reported for some rows only, either as once, few or many, or as a class for expanded clones.

v_call	j_call	d_call	clone_size	cdr3_aa	cdr3_nt
TRBV4-3	TRBJ1-2	NA	NA	CASSQVTQGGYGYTF	TGCGCCAGCAGCCAAGTTACCCAGGGTGGCTATGGCTACACCTTC
TRBV7-9	TRBJ2-7	NA	NA	CASSETGYSYEQYF	TGTGCCAGCAGCGAAACGGGATACTCCTACGAGCAGTACTTC
TRBV2	TRBJ2-7	TRBD1	NA	CASMRTGKYEQYF	TGTGCCAGCATGCGGACAGGGAAATACGAGCAGTACTTC
TRBV29-1	TRBJ2-1	NA	once	CSVVFGDGGSYNEQFF	TGCAGCGTTGTGTTCGGTGACGGTGGCTCCTACAATGAGCAGTTCTTC
TRBV27	TRBJ2-7	TRBD1	NA	CASSFRAGQGTYEQYF	TGTGCCAGCAGTTTCCGAGCAGGACAGGGTACCTACGAGCAGTACTTC
TRBV6-2/TRBV6-3	TRBJ2-1	TRBD2	once	CASSYWSSGGNEQFF	TGTGCCAGCAGTTACTGGTCTAGCGGGGGGAATGAGCAGTTCTTC
TRBV24-1	TRBJ2-5	NA	NA	CATSDQITETQYF	TGTGCCACCAGTGATCAGATAACAGAGACCCAGTACTTC
TRBV6-4	TRBJ2-3	TRBD2	NA	CASSDGSGGAPDTQYF	TGTGCCAGCAGTGACGGTAGCGGGGGGGCCCCAGATACGCAGTATTTT
TRBV5-6	TRBJ1-1	NA	NA	CASGLNTEAFF	TGTGCCAGCGGTCTGAACACTGAAGCTTTCTTT
TRBV7-9	TRBJ2-2	NA	NA	CASSFPVLNTGELFF	TGTGCCAGCAGCTTCCCGGTCTTGAACACCGGGGAGCTGTTTTTT
TRBV7-2	TRBJ2-5	NA	NA	CASSSWTALGETQYF	TGTGCCAGCAGCTCGTGGACAGCCCTTGGAGAGACCCAGTACTTC
TRBV3-1/TRBV3-2	TRBJ1-3	NA	NA	CASSQDTGNTIYF	TGTGCCAGCAGCCAAGATACTGGAAACACCATATATTTT
TRBV29-1	TRBJ1-3	NA	NA	CSVATGGGANTIYF	TGCAGCGTTGCGACGGGAGGAGGGGCGAACACCATATATTTT
TRBV27	TRBJ2-7	TRBD1	NA	CASSLSGTGYYEQYF	TGTGCCAGCAGTTTATCGGGGACAGGGTATTACGAGCAGTACTTC